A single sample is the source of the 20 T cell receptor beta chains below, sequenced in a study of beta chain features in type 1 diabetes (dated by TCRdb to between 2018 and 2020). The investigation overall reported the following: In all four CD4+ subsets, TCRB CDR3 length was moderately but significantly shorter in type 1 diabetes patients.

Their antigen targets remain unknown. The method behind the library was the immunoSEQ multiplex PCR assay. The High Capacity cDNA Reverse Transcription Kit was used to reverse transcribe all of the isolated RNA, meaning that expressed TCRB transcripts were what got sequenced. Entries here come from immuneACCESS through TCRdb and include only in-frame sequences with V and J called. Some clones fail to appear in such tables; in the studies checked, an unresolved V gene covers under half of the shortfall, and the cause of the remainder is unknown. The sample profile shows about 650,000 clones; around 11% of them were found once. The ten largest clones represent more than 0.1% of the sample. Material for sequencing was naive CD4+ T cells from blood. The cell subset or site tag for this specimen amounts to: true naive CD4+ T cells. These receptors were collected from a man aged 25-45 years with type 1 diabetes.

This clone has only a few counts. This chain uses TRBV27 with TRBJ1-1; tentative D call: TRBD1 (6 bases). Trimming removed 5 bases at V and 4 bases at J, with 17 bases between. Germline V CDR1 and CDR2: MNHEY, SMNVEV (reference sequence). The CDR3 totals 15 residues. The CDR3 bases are TGTGCCAGCAGTACCCAACAGGGTGTGCGCACTGAAGCTTTCTTT. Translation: CASSTQQGVRTEAFF.

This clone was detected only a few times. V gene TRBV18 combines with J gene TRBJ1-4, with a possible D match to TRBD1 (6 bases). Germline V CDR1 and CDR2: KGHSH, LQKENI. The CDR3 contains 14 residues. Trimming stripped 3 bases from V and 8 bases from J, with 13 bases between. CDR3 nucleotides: TGTGCCAGCTCACCGCGAGGGGGTAGAGAAAAACTGTTTTTT. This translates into CASSPRGGREKLFF. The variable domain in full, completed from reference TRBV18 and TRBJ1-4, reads NAGVMQNPRHLVRRRGQEARLRCSPMKGHSHVYWYRQLPEEGLKFMVYLQKENIIDESGMPKERFSAEFPKEGPSILRIQQVVRGDSAAYFCASSPRGGREKLFFGSGTQLSVL.

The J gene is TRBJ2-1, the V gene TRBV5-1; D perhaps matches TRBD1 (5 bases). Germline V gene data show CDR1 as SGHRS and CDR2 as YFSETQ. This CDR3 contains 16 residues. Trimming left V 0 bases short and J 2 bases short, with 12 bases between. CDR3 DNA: TGCGCCAGCAGCTTGGAGGCAGGGCGCGCCTACAATGAGCAGTTCTTC. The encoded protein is CASSLEAGRAYNEQFF.

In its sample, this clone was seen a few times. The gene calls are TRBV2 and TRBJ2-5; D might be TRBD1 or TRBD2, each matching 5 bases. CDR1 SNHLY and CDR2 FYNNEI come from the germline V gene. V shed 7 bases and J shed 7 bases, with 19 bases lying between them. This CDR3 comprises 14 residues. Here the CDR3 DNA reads TGTGCCAGCATCCTACCGGGACCGTCTAGGACCCAGTACTTC. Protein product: CASILPGPSRTQYF.

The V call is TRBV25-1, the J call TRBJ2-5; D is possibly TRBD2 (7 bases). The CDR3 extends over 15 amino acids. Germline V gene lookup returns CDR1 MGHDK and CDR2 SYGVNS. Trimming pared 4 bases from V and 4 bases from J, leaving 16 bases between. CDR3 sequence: CASSAGGGARETQYF. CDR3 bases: TGTGCCAGCAGTGCGGGGGGCGGGGCCCGAGAGACCCAGTACTTC. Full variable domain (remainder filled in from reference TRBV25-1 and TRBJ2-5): EADIYQTPRYLVIGTGKKITLECSQTMGHDKMYWYQQDPGMELHLIHYSYGVNSTEKGDLSSESTVSRIRTEHFPLTLESARPSHTSQYLCASSAGGGARETQYFGPGTRLLVL.

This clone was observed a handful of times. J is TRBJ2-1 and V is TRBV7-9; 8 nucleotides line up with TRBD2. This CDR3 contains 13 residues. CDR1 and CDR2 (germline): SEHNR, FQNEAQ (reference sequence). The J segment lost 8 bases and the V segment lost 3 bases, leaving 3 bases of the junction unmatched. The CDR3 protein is CASSLTSADEQFF. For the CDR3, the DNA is TGTGCCAGCAGCTTGACTAGCGCCGATGAGCAGTTCTTC.

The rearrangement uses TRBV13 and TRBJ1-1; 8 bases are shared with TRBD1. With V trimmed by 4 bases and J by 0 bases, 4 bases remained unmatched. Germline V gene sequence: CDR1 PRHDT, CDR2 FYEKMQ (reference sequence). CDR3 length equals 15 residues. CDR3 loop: CASSSMDRVNTEAFF. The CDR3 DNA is TGTGCCAGCAGCTCGATGGACAGGGTGAACACTGAAGCTTTCTTT.

The chain's CDR3 is CASSSFGTSNYGYTF. CDR3 DNA sequence: TGTGCCAGTAGTAGTTTTGGCACATCTAACTATGGCTACACCTTC. The V call is TRBV19, the J call TRBJ1-2; no definite D call. Germline V gene lookup returns CDR1 LNHDA and CDR2 SQIVND (reference sequence). Trimming removed 4 bases at V and 0 bases at J, with 12 bases between. The CDR3 loop spans 15 amino acids.

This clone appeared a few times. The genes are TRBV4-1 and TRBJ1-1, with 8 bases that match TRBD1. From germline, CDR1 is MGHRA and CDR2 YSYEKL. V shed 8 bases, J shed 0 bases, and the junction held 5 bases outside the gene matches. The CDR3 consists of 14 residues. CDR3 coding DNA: TGCGCCAGCCGGCCGGGACAGGTGAACACTGAAGCTTTCTTT. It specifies CASRPGQVNTEAFF.

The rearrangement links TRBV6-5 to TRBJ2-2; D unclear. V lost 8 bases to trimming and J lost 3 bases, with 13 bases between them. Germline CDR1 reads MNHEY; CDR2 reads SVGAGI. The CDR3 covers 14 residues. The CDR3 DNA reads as TGTGCCAGCGGGTTTGGGATTGACACCGGGGAGCTGTTTTTT. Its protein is CASGFGIDTGELFF.

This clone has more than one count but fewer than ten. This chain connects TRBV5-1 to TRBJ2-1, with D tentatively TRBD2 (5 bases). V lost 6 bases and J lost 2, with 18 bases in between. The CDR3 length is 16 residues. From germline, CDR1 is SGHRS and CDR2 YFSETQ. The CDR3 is CASTSAGATTYNEQFF. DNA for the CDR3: TGCGCCAGCACCTCCGCCGGAGCGACTACCTACAATGAGCAGTTCTTC.

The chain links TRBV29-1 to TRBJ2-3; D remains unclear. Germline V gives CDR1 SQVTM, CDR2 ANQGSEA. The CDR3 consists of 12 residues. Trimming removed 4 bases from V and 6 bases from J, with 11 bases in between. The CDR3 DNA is TGCAGCGTTGTGCCAGGTACCGATACGCAGTATTTT. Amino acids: CSVVPGTDTQYF.

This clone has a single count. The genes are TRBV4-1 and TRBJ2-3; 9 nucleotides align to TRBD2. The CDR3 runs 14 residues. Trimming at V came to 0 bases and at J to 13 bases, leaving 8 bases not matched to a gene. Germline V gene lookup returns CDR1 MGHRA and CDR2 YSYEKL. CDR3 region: CASSQEPSGEKEYF. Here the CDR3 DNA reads TGCGCCAGCAGCCAAGAGCCTAGCGGGGAGAAGGAGTATTTT.

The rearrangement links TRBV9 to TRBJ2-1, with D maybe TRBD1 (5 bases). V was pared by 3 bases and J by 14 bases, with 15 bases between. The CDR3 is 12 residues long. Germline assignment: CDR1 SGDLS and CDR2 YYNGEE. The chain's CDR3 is CASSAREGLEFF. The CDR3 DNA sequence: TGTGCCAGCAGCGCCAGGGAAGGGTTGGAGTTCTTC.

The CDR3 loop reads CASSEYPGDVAGYEQYF. The DNA of the CDR3 is TGTGCCAGCAGTGAATACCCAGGGGACGTCGCGGGCTACGAGCAGTACTTC. The V gene is TRBV25-1, the J gene TRBJ2-7, with D possibly being TRBD1 (6 bases). The CDR3 sequence is 17 residues long. Trimming took 0 bases from V and 3 from J, leaving 18 bases between them. Germline V gene data show CDR1 as MGHDK and CDR2 as SYGVNS.

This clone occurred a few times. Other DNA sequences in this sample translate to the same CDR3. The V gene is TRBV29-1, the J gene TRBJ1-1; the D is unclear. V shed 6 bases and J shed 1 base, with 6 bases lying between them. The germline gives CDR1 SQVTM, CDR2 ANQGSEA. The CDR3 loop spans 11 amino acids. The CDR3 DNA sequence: TGCAGCGTCCTAAGGAACACTGAAGCTTTCTTT. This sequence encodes CSVLRNTEAFF.

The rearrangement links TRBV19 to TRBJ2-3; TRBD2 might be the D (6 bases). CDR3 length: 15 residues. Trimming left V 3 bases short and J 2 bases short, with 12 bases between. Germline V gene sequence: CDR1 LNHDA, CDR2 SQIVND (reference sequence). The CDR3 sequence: CASSIGRGDTDTQYF. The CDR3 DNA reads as TGTGCCAGTAGTATCGGGCGGGGAGACACAGATACGCAGTATTTT.

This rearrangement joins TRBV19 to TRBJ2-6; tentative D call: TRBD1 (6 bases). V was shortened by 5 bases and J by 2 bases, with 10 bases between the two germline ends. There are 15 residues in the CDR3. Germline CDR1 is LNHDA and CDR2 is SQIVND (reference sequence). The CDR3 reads CASSLTGTGANVLTF. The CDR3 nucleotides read TGTGCCAGTAGTCTTACAGGGACTGGGGCCAACGTCCTGACTTTC.

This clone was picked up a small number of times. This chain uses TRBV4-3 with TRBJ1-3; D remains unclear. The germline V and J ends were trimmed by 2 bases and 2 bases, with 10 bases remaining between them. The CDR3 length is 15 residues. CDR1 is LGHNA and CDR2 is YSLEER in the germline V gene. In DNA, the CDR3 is TGCGCCAGCAGCCAAAATCTGGTCCCTGGAAACACCATATATTTT. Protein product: CASSQNLVPGNTIYF.

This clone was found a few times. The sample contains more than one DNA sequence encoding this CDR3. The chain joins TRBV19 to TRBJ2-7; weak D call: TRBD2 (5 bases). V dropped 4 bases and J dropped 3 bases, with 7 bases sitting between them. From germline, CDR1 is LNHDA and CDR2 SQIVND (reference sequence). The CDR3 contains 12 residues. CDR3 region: CASSTGSYEQYF. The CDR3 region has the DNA TGTGCCAGTAGTACGGGGAGCTACGAGCAGTACTTC. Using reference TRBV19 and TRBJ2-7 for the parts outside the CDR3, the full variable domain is DGGITQSPKYLFRKEGQNVTLSCEQNLNHDAMYWYRQDPGQGLRLIYYSQIVNDFQKGDIAEGYSVSREKKESFPLTVTSAQKNPTAFYLCASSTGSYEQYFGPGTRLTVT.